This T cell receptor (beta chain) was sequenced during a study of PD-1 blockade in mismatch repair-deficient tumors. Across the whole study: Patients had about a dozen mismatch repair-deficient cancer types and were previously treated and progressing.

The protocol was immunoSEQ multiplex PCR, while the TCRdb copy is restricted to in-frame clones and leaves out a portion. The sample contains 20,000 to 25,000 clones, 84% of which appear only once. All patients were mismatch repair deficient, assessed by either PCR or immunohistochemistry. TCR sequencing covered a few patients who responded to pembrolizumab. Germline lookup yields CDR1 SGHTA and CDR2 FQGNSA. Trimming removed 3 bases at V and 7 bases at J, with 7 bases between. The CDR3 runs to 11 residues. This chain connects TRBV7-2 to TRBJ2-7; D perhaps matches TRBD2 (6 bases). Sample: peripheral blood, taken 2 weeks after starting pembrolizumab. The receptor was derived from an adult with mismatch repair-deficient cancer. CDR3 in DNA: TGTGCCAGCAGCTTCGGAGGGGAGCAGTACTTC. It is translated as CASSFGGEQYF.